This T cell receptor (beta chain) appears in the sequencing data of a study of T cell changes during pregnancy in multiple sclerosis. Germline CDR1 and CDR2: MNHEY and SMNVEV (reference sequence). V lost 8 bases and J lost 0, with 20 bases in between. This CDR3 region has 17 residues. Sequencing was performed with immunoSEQ multiplex PCR; in TCRdb, only in-frame clones are kept and a portion is missing. The sample has approximately 66,000 clones, 91% seen once. The chain recombines TRBV27 with TRBJ2-1; TRBD2 is a possible D gene (6 bases). This receptor was identified in a female donor with multiple sclerosis, enrolled in a pregnancy study. The starting material was CD8+ T cells from peripheral blood mononuclear cells, obtained before pregnancy. As DNA, the CDR3 is TGTGCCAGCCCCTTTCCAATAGCGGTGAGCTCCTACAATGAGCAGTTCTTC. It yields the protein CASPFPIAVSSYNEQFF.